This is a list of T cell receptor beta chains from one sample in a study of blood T cell repertoires in COVID-19. Assay: immunoSEQ multiplex PCR; the TCRdb copy retains only in-frame clones and omits some. The repertoire holds approximately 200,000 clones, with roughly 81% as singletons. Sample: peripheral blood. The receptors come from a man aged 50 to 60 who had recovered from COVID-19. Both conserved end residues are part of each CDR3. D genes are given only for firm matches. Some rows mark clone size as missing; the rest say once, few, many or name a class of expanded clone.

CDR3 DNA: TGTGCCAGCAGCTTATTAGCGGGAGTACCGAGGGGGGAGACCCAGTACTTC; CDR3 protein: CASSLLAGVPRGETQYF; J gene: TRBJ2-5; D gene: TRBD2; V gene: TRBV7-6; clone size: .
CDR3 DNA: TGTGCCAGCAGTGAAAGTTGGTCAGAAAATGGCTACACCTTC; CDR3 protein: CASSESWSENGYTF; J gene: TRBJ1-2; D gene: .; V gene: TRBV2; clone size: .
CDR3 DNA: TGTGCCAGCAGCCTTGTCTCGGGAAATTCACCCCTCCACTTT; CDR3 protein: CASSLVSGNSPLHF; J gene: TRBJ1-6; D gene: .; V gene: TRBV11-2; clone size: .
CDR3 DNA: TGTGCCAGCAGCGTAGCAGGAACCGGGGAGCTGTTTTTT; CDR3 protein: CASSVAGTGELFF; J gene: TRBJ2-2; D gene: .; V gene: TRBV9; clone size: .
CDR3 DNA: TGTGCCAGCAGTTATGGGGAGGATCCGGAGACCCAGTACTTC; CDR3 protein: CASSYGEDPETQYF; J gene: TRBJ2-5; D gene: .; V gene: TRBV6-2/TRBV6-3; clone size: .
CDR3 DNA: TGTGCCAGCAGTGAAGCGGTACTCCTCTCCTCCTACGAGCAGTACTTC; CDR3 protein: CASSEAVLLSSYEQYF; J gene: TRBJ2-7; D gene: .; V gene: TRBV6-1; clone size: .
CDR3 DNA: TGTGCCAGCAGCCAAACCGGGACAGGGAGCTCCTACGAGCAGTACTTC; CDR3 protein: CASSQTGTGSSYEQYF; J gene: TRBJ2-7; D gene: TRBD1; V gene: TRBV4-2; clone size: .
CDR3 DNA: TGTGCCAGCTCACCAGCTTCCGGGACAGTGAGAAACTCCTATAATTCACCCCTCCACTTT; CDR3 protein: CASSPASGTVRNSYNSPLHF; J gene: TRBJ1-6; D gene: TRBD1; V gene: TRBV18; clone size: .
CDR3 DNA: TGTGCCAGCAAAAACAGGGCTTCCTACGAGCAGTACTTC; CDR3 protein: CASKNRASYEQYF; J gene: TRBJ2-7; D gene: .; V gene: TRBV12-3/TRBV12-4; clone size: .
CDR3 DNA: TGTGCCAGCAGGACCGGACTAGCGGGGTCGTACGAGCAGTACTTC; CDR3 protein: CASRTGLAGSYEQYF; J gene: TRBJ2-7; D gene: TRBD2; V gene: TRBV5-5; clone size: .
CDR3 DNA: TGTGCCTGGGTAGGGGCCGGGACTAGCGGGAGGACCAATGAGCAGTTCTTC; CDR3 protein: CAWVGAGTSGRTNEQFF; J gene: TRBJ2-1; D gene: TRBD2; V gene: TRBV30; clone size: .
CDR3 DNA: TGCGCCAGCACCTGGGCAGGGTTCCAATCCTACAATGAGCAGTTCTTC; CDR3 protein: CASTWAGFQSYNEQFF; J gene: TRBJ2-1; D gene: .; V gene: TRBV5-1; clone size: .
CDR3 DNA: TGTGCCAGCAGCCTCAAAGACTGGGCTGGGGCCAACGTCCTGACTTTC; CDR3 protein: CASSLKDWAGANVLTF; J gene: TRBJ2-6; D gene: .; V gene: TRBV5-8; clone size: .
CDR3 DNA: TGTGCCAGCAGCCAAGAAAAGGGGCGTACAGATACGCAGTATTTT; CDR3 protein: CASSQEKGRTDTQYF; J gene: TRBJ2-3; D gene: .; V gene: TRBV4-2; clone size: few
CDR3 DNA: TGTGCCAGCAGCTCCGAACTCGCCTACACAGATACGCAGTATTTT; CDR3 protein: CASSSELAYTDTQYF; J gene: TRBJ2-3; D gene: .; V gene: TRBV11-2; clone size: .
CDR3 DNA: TGTGCCAGCAGCTCCACCGGGACAGGGGGCTTATCCTACGAGCAGTACTTC; CDR3 protein: CASSSTGTGGLSYEQYF; J gene: TRBJ2-7; D gene: TRBD1; V gene: TRBV7-9; clone size: once
CDR3 DNA: TGTGCCACCAGCAGAGGGGGCGGACAGTCCTACGAGCAGTACTTC; CDR3 protein: CATSRGGGQSYEQYF; J gene: TRBJ2-7; D gene: .; V gene: TRBV15; clone size: .
CDR3 DNA: TGTGCCAGCAGCCTCAGCGGGAACTCCTACGAGCAGTACTTC; CDR3 protein: CASSLSGNSYEQYF; J gene: TRBJ2-7; D gene: TRBD2; V gene: TRBV11-2; clone size: .
CDR3 DNA: TGTGCCAGCAGTGAAACCGGGACAGGGGTGTACGAGCAGTACTTC; CDR3 protein: CASSETGTGVYEQYF; J gene: TRBJ2-7; D gene: TRBD1; V gene: TRBV25-1; clone size: few
CDR3 DNA: TGTGCCAGCAGCTGGAACAGGGCTGGAGAGACCCAGTACTTC; CDR3 protein: CASSWNRAGETQYF; J gene: TRBJ2-5; D gene: .; V gene: TRBV7-2; clone size: few
CDR3 DNA: TGTGCCAGCGAGGGGGGGGGAAGGAGAGTACAGACTGAAGCTTTCTTT; CDR3 protein: CASEGGGRRVQTEAFF; J gene: TRBJ1-1; D gene: .; V gene: TRBV7-8; clone size: .
CDR3 DNA: TGTGCCAGCAGCCAAGCCCCGAGCACCACTGAAGCTTTCTTT; CDR3 protein: CASSQAPSTTEAFF; J gene: TRBJ1-1; D gene: .; V gene: TRBV3-1/TRBV3-2; clone size: .
CDR3 DNA: TGTGCCACCAGTGCAGGGCCGGGACTAGCGGGAGTAACTTACAATGAGCAGTTCTTC; CDR3 protein: CATSAGPGLAGVTYNEQFF; J gene: TRBJ2-1; D gene: TRBD2; V gene: TRBV24-1; clone size: .
CDR3 DNA: TGTGCCAGCAGCCGGCAGGGGGCAAACGGCTACACCTTC; CDR3 protein: CASSRQGANGYTF; J gene: TRBJ1-2; D gene: TRBD1; V gene: TRBV3-1/TRBV3-2; clone size: once
CDR3 DNA: TGTGCCAGCAGCCAAGGGAGGCTAGCGGAAACAGATACGCAGTATTTT; CDR3 protein: CASSQGRLAETDTQYF; J gene: TRBJ2-3; D gene: TRBD2; V gene: TRBV4-2; clone size: .
CDR3 DNA: TGTGCCATCGCCGACAGGACGAACACCGGGGAGCTGTTTTTT; CDR3 protein: CAIADRTNTGELFF; J gene: TRBJ2-2; D gene: .; V gene: TRBV10-3; clone size: .
CDR3 DNA: TGCGCCAGCAGCTTGGTGGGAGGTATGAACACTGAAGCTTTCTTT; CDR3 protein: CASSLVGGMNTEAFF; J gene: TRBJ1-1; D gene: .; V gene: TRBV5-1; clone size: .
CDR3 DNA: TGTGCCAGCAGCGTAGGTCTTAGCGGGAGTATTGCATACGAGCAGTACTTC; CDR3 protein: CASSVGLSGSIAYEQYF; J gene: TRBJ2-7; D gene: TRBD2; V gene: TRBV9; clone size: .
CDR3 DNA: TGTGCCAGCAGCCAGAGGTACTGGGGCGGGGGAAACACCGGGGAGCTGTTTTTT; CDR3 protein: CASSQRYWGGGNTGELFF; J gene: TRBJ2-2; D gene: TRBD2; V gene: TRBV3-1/TRBV3-2; clone size: few
CDR3 DNA: TGTGCCTGGAGTGTACCCAGGGGGCAAATCTCGAGCAATCAGCCCCAGCATTTT; CDR3 protein: CAWSVPRGQISSNQPQHF; J gene: TRBJ1-5; D gene: TRBD1; V gene: TRBV30; clone size: few
CDR3 DNA: TGTGCCAGCAGCGGGGACAAATACAATGAGCAGTTCTTC; CDR3 protein: CASSGDKYNEQFF; J gene: TRBJ2-1; D gene: .; V gene: TRBV2; clone size: .
CDR3 DNA: TGCAGCGTCCACCTTACAGGGGGAAATGCAGATACGCAGTATTTT; CDR3 protein: CSVHLTGGNADTQYF; J gene: TRBJ2-3; D gene: TRBD1; V gene: TRBV29-1; clone size: .
CDR3 DNA: TGTGCCAGCAGCCTCCGCACTGAAGCTTTCTTT; CDR3 protein: CASSLRTEAFF; J gene: TRBJ1-1; D gene: .; V gene: TRBV2; clone size: .
CDR3 DNA: TGTGCCAGCTCACCAGGACAGGGGGCTCGGGAGACCCAGTACTTC; CDR3 protein: CASSPGQGARETQYF; J gene: TRBJ2-5; D gene: TRBD1; V gene: TRBV18; clone size: .
CDR3 DNA: TGTGCCAGCATTGCGGGAGGTGGAGAGACCCAGTACTTC; CDR3 protein: CASIAGGGETQYF; J gene: TRBJ2-5; D gene: TRBD2; V gene: TRBV27; clone size: .
CDR3 DNA: TGCGCCAGCAGTGAGTTCAGAGCGGGGGGAGACAATGAGCAGTTCTTC; CDR3 protein: CASSEFRAGGDNEQFF; J gene: TRBJ2-1; D gene: TRBD2; V gene: TRBV10-2; clone size: once
CDR3 DNA: TGTGCCAGCAGCTATCGGACAGATTCACCCCTCCACTTT; CDR3 protein: CASSYRTDSPLHF; J gene: TRBJ1-6; D gene: .; V gene: TRBV27; clone size: .
CDR3 DNA: TGTGCCAGCAGCGTAGCCCTAACGAGGGATGATACGCAGTATTTT; CDR3 protein: CASSVALTRDDTQYF; J gene: TRBJ2-3; D gene: .; V gene: TRBV9; clone size: .
CDR3 DNA: TGTGCCAGCAGTGACGCCCATAGCGGGAGCCCAGATACGCAGTATTTT; CDR3 protein: CASSDAHSGSPDTQYF; J gene: TRBJ2-3; D gene: TRBD2; V gene: TRBV6-4; clone size: once
CDR3 DNA: TGTGCCATCAGTGGGAGCCACGGGAGAATGGGAGGAGAGACCCAGTACTTC; CDR3 protein: CAISGSHGRMGGETQYF; J gene: TRBJ2-5; D gene: .; V gene: TRBV10-3; clone size: .
CDR3 DNA: TGCGCCAGCAGCCAAGTAGGACAGGGGCGCTACGAGCAGTACTTC; CDR3 protein: CASSQVGQGRYEQYF; J gene: TRBJ2-7; D gene: TRBD1; V gene: TRBV4-1; clone size: .
CDR3 DNA: TGTGCCGGAAAACAGGGGGCGCGGGGTAGCAATCAGCCCCAGCATTTT; CDR3 protein: CAGKQGARGSNQPQHF; J gene: TRBJ1-5; D gene: TRBD1; V gene: TRBV28; clone size: .
CDR3 DNA: TGTGCCTGGAGTTTGGGGGCGTTGAGCTCCTATAATTCACCCCTCCACTTT; CDR3 protein: CAWSLGALSSYNSPLHF; J gene: TRBJ1-6; D gene: .; V gene: TRBV30; clone size: .